The source of this T cell receptor (beta chain) is a study of blood T cells in healthy people across ages. A second PCR of 7 to 11 cycles used a sample-barcoded 5' primer and a J-beta primer mix. TCRdb fed the 5' RACE reads into MiXCR, producing one record per CDR3 protein. Of around 870,000 distinct CDR3 sequences in the sample, 29% were seen once. PBMCs numbering at least 6.5 million were isolated per sample. V lost 4 bases to trimming and J lost 1 base; unmatched junction nucleotides: 4. Germline loops: CDR1 MGHDK, CDR2 SYGVNS. CDR3 length: 16 residues. This clonotype was recorded many times. Its antigen is currently unknown. Points from the study as a whole: Unknown donor CMV status possibly confounded expanded clonotype changes. Relative to aged donors, long-lived donors carried more naive CD4+ cells and displayed higher diversity.

The rearrangement links TRBV25-1 to TRBJ2-5, with 12 bases lining up with TRBD1. The receptor was isolated from a woman of 80 years or more in good health. Sample: blood. The DNA for the CDR3 is TGTGCCAGCAGTGCCGGGACAGGGGGCTTCCAAGAGACCCAGTACTTC. This codes for CASSAGTGGFQETQYF.